Given below is one TCR beta chain in context. Its antigen is still unknown. These data are taken from a study of identifying expanded T cells in peripheral blood. Study results and limitations: Over about two and four weeks, about 15 and 18 clones changed, versus roughly 1.1 between replicates. Across healthy donors, higher total template counts meant significantly greater roughly two-week count variance.

No infections or other immune events were documented during collection. The method was immunoSEQ multiplex PCR; TCRdb's version includes in-frame clones alone and lacks a portion of them. The repertoire holds 75,000 to 90,000 clones, with roughly 89% as singletons. Unmatched junction bases numbered 8, after V lost 4 bases and J lost 4 bases. CDR3 length: 16 amino acids. CDR1 is LNHDA, CDR2 SQIVND, per germline (reference sequence). The gene calls are TRBV19 and TRBJ1-3; TRBD1 aligns across 9 bases. Sample: blood. This receptor was taken from a person aged 18 to 70 in good health. The DNA for the CDR3 is TGTGCCAGTAGTAGGAGGACAGGGGAGGCCGGAAACACCATATATTTT. This encodes CASSRRTGEAGNTIYF.